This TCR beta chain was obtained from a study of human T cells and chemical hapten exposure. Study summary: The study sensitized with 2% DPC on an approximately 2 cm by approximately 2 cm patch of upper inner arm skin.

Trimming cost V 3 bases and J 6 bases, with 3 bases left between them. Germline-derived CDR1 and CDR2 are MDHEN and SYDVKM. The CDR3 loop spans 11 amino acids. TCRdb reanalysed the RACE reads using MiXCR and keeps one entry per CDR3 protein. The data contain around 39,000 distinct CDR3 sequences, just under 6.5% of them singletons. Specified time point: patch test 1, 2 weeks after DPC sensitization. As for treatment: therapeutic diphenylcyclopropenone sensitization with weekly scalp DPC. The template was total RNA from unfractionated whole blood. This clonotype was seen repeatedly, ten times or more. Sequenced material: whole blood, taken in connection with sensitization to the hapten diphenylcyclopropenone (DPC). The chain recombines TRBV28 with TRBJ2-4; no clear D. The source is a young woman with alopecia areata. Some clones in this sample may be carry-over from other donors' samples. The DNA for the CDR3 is TGTGCCAGCAGTTTTGGAAACATTCAGTACTTC. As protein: CASSFGNIQYF. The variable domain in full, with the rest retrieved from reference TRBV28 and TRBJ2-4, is DVKVTQSSRYLVKRTGEKVFLECVQDMDHENMFWYRQDPGLGLRLIYFSYDVKMKEKGDIPEGYSVSREKKERFSLILESASTNQTSMYLCASSFGNIQYFGAGTRLSVL.